One and the same sample provided the 30 T cell receptor beta chains below, sequenced in a study of T-cell reconstitution after alpha-beta-depleted transplantation in children. A library of TCRbeta sequences, prepared with unique molecular identifiers, was generated. Each CDR3 protein is one row after TCRdb ran MiXCR on the PCR reads. This table has hundreds of thousands of distinct CDR3 sequences, about an eighth appearing once. Material: PBMCs, obtained before TCRalphabeta/CD19-depleted stem cell transplant. These receptor sequences come from a girl aged 2-9 years with congenital amegakaryocytic thrombocytopenia, due to receive a stem cell transplant.

This clonotype was observed at least ten times. The gene calls are TRBV6-1 and TRBJ2-1, with TRBD1 as a possible D gene (5 bases). The V gene's germline CDR1 is MNHNS and CDR2 SASEGT. V gave up 3 bases and J gave up 7 bases, with 13 bases separating them. The CDR3 sequence is 14 residues long. Here the CDR3 reads CASSDQGISNEQFF. The CDR3 DNA is TGTGCCAGCAGTGATCAGGGCATAAGTAATGAGCAGTTCTTC.

This clonotype was seen many times. This sequence joins TRBV7-9 and TRBJ1-2; TRBD1 might be the D (5 bases). Deletions cut 1 base from V and 6 bases from J, with 9 bases between. This CDR3 is built from 13 residues. Germline V gene lookup returns CDR1 SEHNR and CDR2 FQNEAQ (reference sequence). The CDR3 loop reads CASSLELGDGYTF. The DNA for the CDR3 is TGTGCCAGCAGCTTAGAATTGGGGGATGGCTACACCTTC. The full variable domain, in which reference TRBV7-9 and TRBJ1-2 provide the parts outside the CDR3, is DTGVSQNPRHKITKRGQNVTFRCDPISEHNRLYWYRQTLGQGPEFLTYFQNEAQLEKSRLLSDRFSAERPKGSFSTLEIQRTEQGDSAMYLCASSLELGDGYTFGSGTRLTVV.

The chain joins TRBV5-1 to TRBJ2-2; D remains unclear. Germline CDR1 SGHRS, CDR2 YFSETQ. The V end lost 4 bases, the J end lost 2 bases, and 15 bases lay between the germline ends. This CDR3 region has 16 residues. The DNA for the CDR3 is TGCGCCAGCAGCGAACAACCGGACCTAAACACCGGGGAGCTGTTTTTT. It is translated as CASSEQPDLNTGELFF.

The sample holds many counts of this clonotype. The chain carries TRBV20-1 and TRBJ2-1; D ambiguous. V dropped 5 bases and J dropped 12 bases, with 17 bases sitting between them. Germline V lookup: CDR1 DFQATT, CDR2 SNEGSKA (reference sequence). This CDR3 comprises 12 residues. The CDR3 region is CSASRDSAPQFF. Here the CDR3 DNA reads TGCAGTGCTTCTCGTGACTCGGCCCCGCAGTTCTTC.

The gene calls are TRBV19 and TRBJ1-5, with no clear D. The CDR3 runs to 15 residues. The germline V and J ends were trimmed by 7 bases and 1 base, with 14 bases remaining between them. Germline V gives CDR1 LNHDA, CDR2 SQIVND (reference sequence). CDR3 sequence: CASTPTRASNQPQHF. CDR3 bases: TGTGCCAGTACTCCCACGAGAGCCAGCAATCAGCCCCAGCATTTT.

Here the CDR3 reads CASSLFWGGTTQPQHF. The CDR3 bases are TGTGCCAGCAGTTTATTTTGGGGAGGGACAACTCAGCCCCAGCATTTT. The V gene is TRBV28, the J gene TRBJ1-5, with D perhaps matching TRBD1 (6 bases). CDR3 length: 16 amino acids. The V end lost 1 base, the J end lost 6 bases, and 16 bases lay between the germline ends. Germline CDR1 is MDHEN and CDR2 is SYDVKM.

V gene TRBV20-1 combines with J gene TRBJ2-1; 7 nucleotides match TRBD2. With 6 bases clipped from V and 8 bases from J, the junction kept 7 bases outside the gene matches. Germline V gene data show CDR1 as DFQATT and CDR2 as SNEGSKA (reference sequence). CDR3 size: 12 residues. The CDR3 loop reads CSAERDYYEQFF. The CDR3 region has the DNA TGCAGTGCCGAGCGGGATTATTATGAGCAGTTCTTC.

The genes are TRBV30 and TRBJ2-7; perhaps TRBD2 as D (5 bases). Germline loops: CDR1 GTSNPN, CDR2 SVGIG (reference sequence). V dropped 0 bases and J dropped 7 bases, with 19 bases sitting between them. The CDR3 spans 15 residues. CDR3 nucleotides: TGTGCCTGGAGTGTATGGCGGGCTTCAATGAGGGAGCAGTACTTC. Translation gives CAWSVWRASMREQYF. The full variable domain, in which reference TRBV30 and TRBJ2-7 provide the parts outside the CDR3, is SQTIHQWPATLVQPVGSPLSLECTVEGTSNPNLYWYRQAAGRGLQLLFYSVGIGQISSEVPQNLSASRPQDRQFILSSKKLLLSDSGFYLCAWSVWRASMREQYFGPGTRLTVT.

A few counts support this clonotype. The J gene is TRBJ2-5, the V gene TRBV20-1, with D perhaps TRBD1 (5 bases). V lost 0 bases and J lost 2, with 25 bases in between. CDR1 and CDR2 from the germline V gene are DFQATT and SNEGSKA (reference sequence). The CDR3 totals 19 residues. CDR3 protein: CSARDTERSWGPYQETQYF. The DNA of the CDR3 is TGCAGTGCTAGAGATACGGAAAGGAGCTGGGGCCCCTATCAAGAGACCCAGTACTTC.

Ten or more counts support this clonotype. CDR3 region: CASRGQPGTYGYTF. CDR3 DNA sequence: TGTGCCAGCAGAGGCCAGCCAGGGACCTATGGCTACACCTTC. The chain combines TRBV6-1 with TRBJ1-2; D might be TRBD1 (5 bases). This CDR3 is built from 14 residues. Germline V gene sequence: CDR1 MNHNS, CDR2 SASEGT. Deletions cut 6 bases from V and 4 bases from J, with 15 bases between.

The V gene is TRBV12-3 or TRBV12-4, the J gene TRBJ2-7; the match to TRBD2 covers 9 bases. J lost 7 bases, V lost 5 bases, and 12 bases had no gene match. This CDR3 is 15 amino acids long. The DNA for the CDR3 is TGTGCCAGCAGTCTCCCAACGGGAGCGGGAGGAGAGCAGTACTTC. Amino acids: CASSLPTGAGGEQYF.

This clonotype was seen a few times. The V call is TRBV20-1, the J call TRBJ2-7; TRBD2 matches 11 bases. Germline V CDR1 and CDR2: DFQATT, SNEGSKA (reference sequence). V was clipped by 4 bases and J by 5 bases; unmatched bases: 10. This CDR3 has 15 amino acids. As DNA, the CDR3 is TGCAGTGCTACATTAGCGGGAGGGCCTGTTAACGAGCAGTACTTC. The encoded protein is CSATLAGGPVNEQYF.

This clonotype was found many times. V gene TRBV24-1 combines with J gene TRBJ1-1; TRBD1 is a possible D gene (6 bases). From germline, CDR1 is KGHDR and CDR2 SFDVKD. This CDR3 comprises 18 residues. V was trimmed by 5 bases and J by 1 base, leaving 22 bases between them. The CDR3 reads CATSGAIAGHPSNTEAFF. The DNA for the CDR3 is TGTGCCACCAGTGGGGCCATCGCGGGACATCCCTCGAACACTGAAGCTTTCTTT.

This clonotype was found a few times. This chain uses TRBV29-1 with TRBJ2-6; D unresolved. The CDR3 is made up of 14 amino acids. With 4 bases removed from V and 0 bases from J, the gap between germline ends came to 7 bases. The germline V gene encodes CDR1 SQVTM and CDR2 ANQGSEA. The CDR3 nucleotides are TGCAGCGTTGGGGCAGTCTCTGGGGCCAACGTCCTGACTTTC. Its translation is CSVGAVSGANVLTF. The full variable domain, in which reference TRBV29-1 and TRBJ2-6 provide the parts outside the CDR3, is SAVISQKPSRDICQRGTSLTIQCQVDSQVTMMFWYRQQPGQSLTLIATANQGSEATYESGFVIDKFPISRPNLTFSTLTVSNMSPEDSSIYLCSVGAVSGANVLTFGAGSRLTVL.

The J gene is TRBJ2-3, the V gene TRBV28, with D perhaps TRBD1 or TRBD2 (5 bases each). V shed 3 bases and J shed 0 bases, with 16 bases lying between them. Germline V CDR1 and CDR2: MDHEN, SYDVKM. The CDR3 covers 17 residues. The CDR3 bases are TGTGCCAGCAGTTTTGGGACCGCTAGCCTAAGCACAGATACGCAGTATTTT. Amino acid sequence: CASSFGTASLSTDTQYF.

This clonotype came up many times. The rearrangement joins TRBV3-1 to TRBJ2-7; no firm D call. The germline V and J ends were trimmed by 1 base and 7 bases, with 8 bases remaining between them. The CDR3 runs to 12 residues. In germline, CDR1 is LGHDT, CDR2 YNNKEL (reference sequence). The CDR3 sequence: CASSQGSGEQYF. CDR3 nucleotide sequence: TGTGCCAGCAGCCAAGGATCGGGTGAGCAGTACTTC.

In this sample, this clonotype turned up many times. The chain uses TRBV29-1 and TRBJ2-2; D not resolved. CDR1 is SQVTM and CDR2 is ANQGSEA in the germline V gene. The CDR3 contains 15 residues. Trimming removed 4 bases at V and 5 bases at J, with 17 bases between. DNA of the CDR3: TGCAGCGTTGTAGTCGGCAGCAGAAGGACCGGGGAGCTGTTTTTT. The encoded protein is CSVVVGSRRTGELFF.

V usage is TRBV5-1 and J usage is TRBJ1-2, with 9 nucleotides matching TRBD1. Germline V lookup: CDR1 SGHRS, CDR2 YFSETQ. With 0 bases clipped from V and 8 bases from J, the junction kept 8 bases outside the gene matches. The CDR3 length is 15 residues. CDR3: CASSLASGQGTGYTF. CDR3 coding DNA: TGCGCCAGCAGCTTGGCTTCGGGACAGGGAACCGGCTACACCTTC.

At least ten counts were recorded for this clonotype. The V call is TRBV27, the J call TRBJ2-1; D remains ambiguous. CDR1 and CDR2 (germline): MNHEY, SMNVEV (reference sequence). The CDR3 runs to 13 residues. V was pared by 1 base and J by 10 bases, with 11 bases between. The CDR3 DNA reads as TGTGCCAGCAGTTTATTCTCCTGGGGAGAGCAGTTCTTC. Its protein product is CASSLFSWGEQFF.

This clonotype was seen only a few times. This chain connects TRBV5-5 to TRBJ2-3, with 7 bases that match TRBD2. With 10 bases clipped from V and 2 bases from J, the junction kept 7 bases outside the gene matches. CDR1 is SGHKS, CDR2 YYEKEE, per germline (reference sequence). This CDR3 is built from 13 residues. The CDR3 region is CAWSLAVTDTQYF. DNA of the CDR3: TGTGCCTGGTCTCTAGCGGTCACAGATACGCAGTATTTT.

This clonotype was seen many times. The chain has TRBV20-1 and TRBJ2-4; 9 bases agree with TRBD2. The CDR3 length is 13 residues. V lost 3 bases to trimming and J lost 8 bases; unmatched junction nucleotides: 5. Germline CDR1 reads DFQATT; CDR2 reads SNEGSKA (reference sequence). The CDR3 DNA reads TGCAGTGCTAGCGCCCGGACTAGCGACATTCAGTACTTC. It translates to CSASARTSDIQYF.

The CDR3 region has the DNA TGTGCCTGGAGTGTAGGAGCGGGGTACAATGAGCAGTTCTTC. It yields the protein CAWSVGAGYNEQFF. The chain is built from TRBV30 and TRBJ2-1; 7 bases map to TRBD2. This CDR3 is 14 amino acids long. The trim removed 0 bases at V and 4 bases at J, leaving 3 bases unmatched. Germline loops: CDR1 GTSNPN, CDR2 SVGIG (reference sequence).

This clonotype was found a few times. The J gene is TRBJ2-3, the V gene TRBV5-1, with 10 bases matching TRBD2. The germline gives CDR1 SGHRS, CDR2 YFSETQ. The V segment lost 5 bases and the J segment 0 bases; nucleotides outside the gene matches: 9. CDR3 length equals 17 residues. As DNA, the CDR3 is TGCGCCAGCAGTCGCCCTAGCGGGAGCCCTAGCACAGATACGCAGTATTTT. The encoded protein is CASSRPSGSPSTDTQYF. Full variable domain (rest looked up from reference TRBV5-1 and TRBJ2-3): KAGVTQTPRYLIKTRGQQVTLSCSPISGHRSVSWYQQTPGQGLQFLFEYFSETQRNKGNFPGRFSGRQFSNSRSEMNVSTLELGDSALYLCASSRPSGSPSTDTQYFGPGTRLTVL.

This clonotype was counted ten times or more. The chain is built from TRBV29-1 and TRBJ2-5; 12 bases line up with TRBD1. V shed 8 bases and J 5 bases; nucleotides not matched to a gene: 12. The CDR3 consists of 15 residues. The germline V gene encodes CDR1 SQVTM and CDR2 ANQGSEA. The CDR3 loop is CSSTLGQGAVETQYF. DNA for the CDR3: TGCAGCTCAACCTTGGGACAGGGGGCTGTGGAGACCCAGTACTTC.

The CDR3 sequence: CASTPGLPRSGANVLTF. As DNA, the CDR3 is TGTGCCAGCACTCCGGGACTACCACGCTCTGGGGCCAACGTCCTGACTTTC. The chain couples TRBV2 to TRBJ2-6; 7 positions agree with TRBD2. V was pared by 7 bases and J by 0 bases, with 9 bases of the junction left unmatched. The CDR3 length is 17 residues. From germline, CDR1 is SNHLY and CDR2 FYNNEI.

The chain carries TRBV5-1 and TRBJ2-1; 9 nucleotides align to TRBD2. The V and J ends lost 1 base and 5 bases, in that order; junction bases with no gene match: 7. The CDR3 runs 16 residues. Per the germline V gene, CDR1 is SGHRS and CDR2 is YFSETQ. The CDR3 nucleotides are TGCGCCAGCAGCTTGAGCTTTAGCGGGAGCAACAATGAGCAGTTCTTC. Amino acid sequence: CASSLSFSGSNNEQFF.

Ten or more counts support this clonotype. The CDR3 DNA is TGTGCCATCAAACACCCGAACAGCAATGAGCAGTTCTTC. This gives the protein CAIKHPNSNEQFF. The gene calls are TRBV10-3 and TRBJ2-1; D not resolved. Germline V CDR1 and CDR2: ENHRY, SYGVKD. Deletions cut 7 bases from V and 6 bases from J, with 13 bases between. The CDR3 is 13 residues long.

This clonotype was recorded at least ten times. The V call is TRBV28, the J call TRBJ1-1; a possible D gene is TRBD1 (5 bases). The germline CDR1 and CDR2 sequences are MDHEN and SYDVKM. There are 15 residues in the CDR3. Trimming removed 2 bases from V and 2 bases from J, with 12 bases in between. For the CDR3, the DNA is TGTGCCAGCAGTTTACCCAGGGAAGTCAACACTGAAGCTTTCTTT. Amino acid sequence: CASSLPREVNTEAFF.

This clonotype came up a few times. The chain carries TRBV7-9 and TRBJ2-3; 7 nucleotides match TRBD2. V was pared by 7 bases and J by 8 bases, with 9 bases of the junction left unmatched. Germline loops: CDR1 SEHNR, CDR2 FQNEAQ (reference sequence). The CDR3 is 13 amino acids. The CDR3 sequence is CASKEWDYATQYF. The CDR3, as DNA: TGTGCCAGCAAGGAATGGGACTACGCTACGCAGTATTTT.

The chain recombines TRBV29-1 with TRBJ1-2, with D unresolved. The CDR3 runs to 11 residues. V was trimmed by 4 bases and J by 4 bases, leaving 7 bases between them. Per the germline V gene, CDR1 is SQVTM and CDR2 is ANQGSEA. The DNA for the CDR3 is TGCAGCGTTGGGGTCGGCTATGGCTACACCTTC. Its protein product is CSVGVGYGYTF.